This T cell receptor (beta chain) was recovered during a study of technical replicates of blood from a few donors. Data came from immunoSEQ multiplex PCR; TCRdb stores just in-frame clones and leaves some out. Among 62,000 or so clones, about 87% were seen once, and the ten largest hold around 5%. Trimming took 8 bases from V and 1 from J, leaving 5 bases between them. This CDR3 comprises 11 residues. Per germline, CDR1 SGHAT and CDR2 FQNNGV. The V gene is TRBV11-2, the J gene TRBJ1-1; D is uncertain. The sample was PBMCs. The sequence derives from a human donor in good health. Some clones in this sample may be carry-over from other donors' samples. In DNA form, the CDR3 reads TGTGCCAGCCGGAGGAACACTGAAGCTTTCTTT. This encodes CASRRNTEAFF. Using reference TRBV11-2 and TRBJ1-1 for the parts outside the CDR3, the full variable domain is EAGVAQSPRYKIIEKRQSVAFWCNPISGHATLYWYQQILGQGPKLLIQFQNNGVVDDSQLPKDRFSAERLKGVDSTLKIQPAKLEDSAVYLCASRRNTEAFFGQGTRLTVV.